Below, 32 T cell receptor beta chains from the same sample are listed, as sequenced in a study of PD-1 blockade in classical Hodgkin lymphoma. The sample's time point: cycle 4 day 1 (C4D1), after six to seven weeks of nivolumab. Brentuximab vedotin exposure varied among the patients, all of whom had relapsed after autologous stem cell transplantation. Purification of CD4+ T cells from thawed PBMCs was achieved by magnetic negative selection. Profiled with immunoSEQ multiplex PCR; TCRdb holds only in-frame clones, not every one. The table records about 30,000 clones, 80% to 90% of them present only once. Specimen: CD4+ T cells from blood, collected before the fourth cycle of nivolumab. The receptors shown here come from a human donor with classical Hodgkin lymphoma.

This clone was recorded a few times. V gene TRBV10-3 combines with J gene TRBJ2-7; D unresolved. V was cut by 4 bases and J by 7 bases, with 14 bases left in between. Germline V gene sequence: CDR1 ENHRY, CDR2 SYGVKD. CDR3 length: 13 residues. As DNA, the CDR3 is TGTGCCATCAGTGTGTCCGGTATTGGTGAGCAGTACTTC. Translating it yields CAISVSGIGEQYF.

This clone appeared a few times. This chain links TRBV30 with TRBJ1-2; 7 bases line up with TRBD1. The V segment lost 2 bases and the J segment 4 bases; nucleotides outside the gene matches: 16. CDR1 and CDR2 (germline): GTSNPN, SVGIG (reference sequence). The CDR3 runs 17 residues. As DNA, the CDR3 is TGTGCCTGGAGTCGATGGGAGACAGGGAGGGGCGTCTATGGCTACACCTTC. Translation gives CAWSRWETGRGVYGYTF.

V is TRBV7-3 and J is TRBJ2-3, with 8 bases matching TRBD2. The V gene end was trimmed by 3 bases and the J gene end by 2 bases; junction bases not matched to a gene: 13. Germline V gene data show CDR1 as SGHTA and CDR2 as FQGTGA. This CDR3 contains 18 residues. CDR3 amino acids: CASSFYPAGTRFTDTQYF. The CDR3 bases are TGTGCCAGCAGCTTCTACCCGGCCGGGACTAGATTCACAGATACGCAGTATTTT.

This clone was seen a few times. CDR3 region: CASSPRRVTYEQYF. CDR3 sequence (DNA): TGTGCCAGCAGTCCTAGACGGGTTACCTACGAGCAGTACTTC. This chain uses TRBV27 with TRBJ2-7; D call uncertain. V was clipped by 5 bases and J by 2 bases, with 13 bases between them. This CDR3 region has 14 residues. Germline CDR1 and CDR2: MNHEY and SMNVEV (reference sequence).

The chain has TRBV4-2 and TRBJ2-7; tentatively, D is TRBD1 (6 bases). The CDR3 consists of 14 residues. Per germline, CDR1 LGHNA and CDR2 YNFKEQ. Trimming removed 3 bases at V and 3 bases at J, with 12 bases between. CDR3 sequence reads: CASSHQTGDYEQYF. The CDR3 coding sequence is TGTGCCAGCAGCCACCAGACAGGCGACTACGAGCAGTACTTC.

In its sample, this clone was seen a few times. The V call is TRBV30, the J call TRBJ1-5; TRBD1 matches 7 bases. The germline V gene has CDR1 GTSNPN and CDR2 SVGIG (reference sequence). V shed 4 bases and J 7 bases; nucleotides not matched to a gene: 10. The CDR3 spans 14 residues. CDR3 sequence: CAWKGTGVEQPQHF. The CDR3 DNA reads TGTGCCTGGAAAGGAACAGGGGTAGAGCAGCCCCAGCATTTT.

V and J are TRBV27 and TRBJ1-4; possible D gene TRBD1, 5 bases. V shed 1 base and J shed 3 bases, with 12 bases lying between them. Germline V gives CDR1 MNHEY, CDR2 SMNVEV (reference sequence). This CDR3 spans 16 amino acids. CDR3: CASSLFGGWPNEKLFF. The CDR3 DNA sequence: TGTGCCAGCAGTTTATTTGGGGGGTGGCCTAATGAAAAACTGTTTTTT. The complete variable domain, with remaining parts taken from reference TRBV27 and TRBJ1-4, reads EAQVTQNPRYLITVTGKKLTVTCSQNMNHEYMSWYRQDPGLGLRQIYYSMNVEVTDKGDVPEGYKVSRKEKRNFPLILESPSPNQTSLYFCASSLFGGWPNEKLFFGSGTQLSVL.

The chain links TRBV30 to TRBJ1-5; TRBD1 might be the D (5 bases). Germline V CDR1 and CDR2: GTSNPN, SVGIG (reference sequence). V was clipped by 0 bases and J by 9 bases, with 15 bases between them. CDR3 size: 14 residues. The CDR3 region is CAWSVEGPPGPQHF. The CDR3 DNA reads as TGTGCCTGGAGTGTCGAGGGGCCCCCAGGGCCCCAGCATTTT.

The chain couples TRBV6-6 to TRBJ2-3; D gene uncertain. CDR3 size: 14 residues. The germline V gene encodes CDR1 MNHNY and CDR2 SVGAGI (reference sequence). V was trimmed by 0 bases and J by 4 bases, leaving 8 bases between them. The CDR3 is CASSYSKGSDTQYF. DNA of the CDR3: TGTGCCAGCAGTTACTCGAAGGGCTCAGATACGCAGTATTTT.

J is TRBJ2-7 and V is TRBV11-2, with a possible D match to TRBD1 (6 bases). The CDR3 is made up of 13 amino acids. Trimming pared 1 base from V and 6 bases from J, leaving 10 bases between. The germline V gene encodes CDR1 SGHAT and CDR2 FQNNGV. CDR3 region: CASSLATGGEQYF. In DNA, the CDR3 is TGTGCCAGCAGCTTAGCGACAGGCGGCGAGCAGTACTTC.

The CDR3 nucleotides are TGTGCCAGCAGCTACAGGGGAAAGCGCTACGAGCAGTACTTC. It translates to CASSYRGKRYEQYF. This chain uses TRBV7-8 with TRBJ2-7; 7 bases map to TRBD1. This CDR3 is 14 amino acids long. Germline CDR1 SGHVS, CDR2 FQNEAQ. V dropped 4 bases and J dropped 3; count of bases not matched to a gene: 6.

The chain is built from TRBV13 and TRBJ2-5; TRBD2 agrees at 12 bases. Trimming at V came to 5 bases and at J to 3 bases, leaving 10 bases not matched to a gene. Germline CDR1 is PRHDT and CDR2 is FYEKMQ (reference sequence). The CDR3 runs 17 residues. This chain's CDR3 is CASSPPEASGGEETQYF. The CDR3 region has the DNA TGTGCCAGCAGCCCACCCGAAGCTAGCGGGGGGGAAGAGACCCAGTACTTC.

This clone came up once. The rearrangement links TRBV14 to TRBJ2-7; 9 bases map to TRBD1. V lost 4 bases to trimming and J lost 7 bases; unmatched junction nucleotides: 8. CDR3 length: 14 residues. Germline V gene data show CDR1 as SGHDN and CDR2 as FVKESK. CDR3 amino acids: CASSRGQGRREQYF. The DNA of the CDR3 is TGTGCCAGCAGCCGGGGACAGGGTCGTAGGGAGCAGTACTTC.

The gene calls are TRBV18 and TRBJ2-6; D is ambiguous. The CDR3 totals 16 residues. Trimming cost V 1 base and J 0 bases, with 7 bases left between them. Germline V gene lookup returns CDR1 KGHSH and CDR2 LQKENI. The CDR3 loop is CASSPLELSGANVLTF. In DNA, the CDR3 is TGTGCCAGCTCACCACTTGAGCTCTCTGGGGCCAACGTCCTGACTTTC. Complete variable domain (other parts from reference TRBV18 and TRBJ2-6): NAGVMQNPRHLVRRRGQEARLRCSPMKGHSHVYWYRQLPEEGLKFMVYLQKENIIDESGMPKERFSAEFPKEGPSILRIQQVVRGDSAAYFCASSPLELSGANVLTFGAGSRLTVL.

The chain recombines TRBV6-6 with TRBJ2-7; unclear D gene. V was clipped by 6 bases and J by 5 bases, with 11 bases between them. CDR3 length equals 12 residues. The germline V gene encodes CDR1 MNHNY and CDR2 SVGAGI (reference sequence). CDR3 coding DNA: TGTGCCAGCAGCCAAGGGTTCCACGAGCAGTACTTC. This encodes CASSQGFHEQYF.

The V gene is TRBV6-5, the J gene TRBJ1-1, with no clear D. V was clipped by 6 bases and J by 3 bases, with 11 bases between them. The V gene's germline CDR1 is MNHEY and CDR2 SVGAGI. CDR3 length: 13 residues. The CDR3 spells CASSPDSYTEAFF. In nucleotides, the CDR3 is TGTGCCAGCAGCCCCGATTCCTACACTGAAGCTTTCTTT.

The CDR3 region is CASSPLGTRGDTGELFF. The CDR3 coding sequence is TGTGCCAGCTCACCACTTGGGACAAGGGGGGACACCGGGGAGCTGTTTTTT. This sequence joins TRBV18 and TRBJ2-2; D tentatively fits TRBD1 or TRBD2 (6 bases each). Germline loops: CDR1 KGHSH, CDR2 LQKENI. The CDR3 consists of 17 residues. V was cut by 1 base and J by 3 bases, with 15 bases left in between.

The V call is TRBV9, the J call TRBJ2-1, with D perhaps matching TRBD1 (5 bases). CDR1 and CDR2 from the germline V gene are SGDLS and YYNGEE. This CDR3 contains 15 residues. V shed 2 bases and J shed 4 bases, with 13 bases lying between them. This chain's CDR3 is CASSVRNKGYNEQFF. Written as DNA, the CDR3 is TGTGCCAGCAGCGTGCGCAACAAGGGGTACAATGAGCAGTTCTTC.

V and J are TRBV28 and TRBJ1-5; TRBD1 matches at 8 bases. CDR3 length equals 17 residues. After removal of 4 bases from V and 0 bases from J, the junction contained 8 bases not matched to a gene. The germline CDR1 and CDR2 sequences are MDHEN and SYDVKM. CDR3 sequence: CASSSDRDFYSNQPQHF. The CDR3 nucleotides read TGTGCCAGCAGTTCGGACAGGGACTTCTATAGCAATCAGCCCCAGCATTTT.

This clone was seen a single time. V usage is TRBV30 and J usage is TRBJ1-4, with D possibly being TRBD1 (6 bases). V was clipped by 3 bases and J by 8 bases, with 16 bases between them. The CDR3 is made up of 14 amino acids. Germline CDR1 and CDR2: GTSNPN and SVGIG (reference sequence). For the CDR3, the DNA is TGTGCCTGGAGCAGGGGCGGCTCCGAAGAAAAACTGTTTTTT. This gives the protein CAWSRGGSEEKLFF.

A single count supports this clone. The CDR3 loop reads CATGGGGSSGANVLTF. The CDR3 nucleotides are TGTGCCACCGGAGGGGGGGGCAGCTCTGGGGCCAACGTCCTGACTTTC. The V call is TRBV10-3, the J call TRBJ2-6, with D possibly being TRBD2 (7 bases). V lost 10 bases, J lost 0 bases, and 16 bases lay in between. CDR3 length: 16 residues. Germline V gives CDR1 ENHRY, CDR2 SYGVKD.

The V call is TRBV30, the J call TRBJ1-3; D is ambiguous. Germline V gives CDR1 GTSNPN, CDR2 SVGIG (reference sequence). There are 13 residues in the CDR3. V was trimmed by 3 bases and J by 2 bases, leaving 8 bases between them. CDR3 sequence reads: CAWSIGPGNTIYF. In nucleotides, the CDR3 is TGTGCCTGGAGCATAGGTCCTGGAAACACCATATATTTT.

The V call is TRBV11-2, the J call TRBJ2-1; the match to TRBD2 covers 12 bases. The V segment lost 3 bases and the J segment 5 bases; nucleotides outside the gene matches: 14. CDR3 length equals 19 residues. Germline V lookup: CDR1 SGHAT, CDR2 FQNNGV. The chain's CDR3 is CASSFRLAGGIAPHNEQFF. Here the CDR3 DNA reads TGTGCCAGCAGCTTCAGGCTAGCGGGGGGGATAGCCCCGCACAATGAGCAGTTCTTC. The complete variable domain, with remaining parts taken from reference TRBV11-2 and TRBJ2-1, reads EAGVAQSPRYKIIEKRQSVAFWCNPISGHATLYWYQQILGQGPKLLIQFQNNGVVDDSQLPKDRFSAERLKGVDSTLKIQPAKLEDSAVYLCASSFRLAGGIAPHNEQFFGPGTRLTVL.

V usage is TRBV30 and J usage is TRBJ2-6, with D possibly matching TRBD2 (5 bases). Germline V lookup: CDR1 GTSNPN, CDR2 SVGIG (reference sequence). V shed 6 bases and J shed 0 bases, with 9 bases lying between them. CDR3 length: 14 amino acids. CDR3 coding DNA: TGTGCCTGCCCGGAGGCCTCTGGGGCCAACGTCCTGACTTTC. It specifies CACPEASGANVLTF.

This chain links TRBV5-6 with TRBJ1-4; possibly TRBD1 for D (5 bases). Germline V gives CDR1 SGHDT, CDR2 YYEEEE. CDR3 size: 16 residues. V was trimmed by 3 bases and J by 4 bases, leaving 16 bases between them. CDR3 in DNA: TGTGCCAGCAGCTGGGGACCCTCGTGGTATAATGAAAAACTGTTTTTT. Translation gives CASSWGPSWYNEKLFF.

The rearrangement uses TRBV9 and TRBJ2-5; TRBD2 agrees at 10 bases. Germline V CDR1 and CDR2: SGDLS, YYNGEE. The trim removed 0 bases at V and 4 bases at J, leaving 0 bases unmatched. The CDR3 loop spans 14 amino acids. The CDR3 region is CASSVGTSGETQYF. The CDR3 DNA sequence: TGTGCCAGCAGCGTAGGGACTAGCGGAGAGACCCAGTACTTC. Full variable domain (rest looked up from reference TRBV9 and TRBJ2-5): DSGVTQTPKHLITATGQRVTLRCSPRSGDLSVYWYQQSLDQGLQFLIQYYNGEERAKGNILERFSAQQFPDLHSELNLSSLELGDSALYFCASSVGTSGETQYFGPGTRLLVL.

The count of this clone is one. CDR3 sequence: CASSFGFGITYEQYF. CDR3 nucleotides: TGTGCCAGCAGCTTTGGGTTTGGGATTACCTACGAGCAGTACTTC. The chain has TRBV7-2 and TRBJ2-7, with D uncertain. Per the germline V gene, CDR1 is SGHTA and CDR2 is FQGNSA. V was trimmed by 3 bases and J by 2 bases, leaving 14 bases between them. The CDR3 extends over 15 amino acids. The full variable domain, completed using reference TRBV7-2 and TRBJ2-7, is GAGVSQSPSNKVTEKGKDVELRCDPISGHTALYWYRQSLGQGLEFLIYFQGNSAPDKSGLPSDRFSAERTGGSVSTLTIQRTQQEDSAVYLCASSFGFGITYEQYFGPGTRLTVT.

The chain combines TRBV19 with TRBJ2-5, with D uncertain. V was pared by 3 bases and J by 2 bases, with 10 bases between. The CDR3 contains 14 residues. Per the germline V gene, CDR1 is LNHDA and CDR2 is SQIVND (reference sequence). In DNA form, the CDR3 reads TGTGCCAGTAGTATGGTTGGGGATCAAGAGACCCAGTACTTC. Translating gives CASSMVGDQETQYF. Full variable domain (remainder filled in from reference TRBV19 and TRBJ2-5): DGGITQSPKYLFRKEGQNVTLSCEQNLNHDAMYWYRQDPGQGLRLIYYSQIVNDFQKGDIAEGYSVSREKKESFPLTVTSAQKNPTAFYLCASSMVGDQETQYFGPGTRLLVL.

The rearrangement links TRBV6-5 to TRBJ1-1; TRBD1 aligns across 7 bases. The CDR3 contains 14 residues. Germline CDR1 and CDR2: MNHEY and SVGAGI. The ends lost 2 bases at V and 4 bases at J; junction bases unmatched: 4. The DNA of the CDR3 is TGTGCCAGCAGTTACGCGACAGGGCTCACTGAAGCTTTCTTT. This encodes CASSYATGLTEAFF.

This clone was counted between two and nine times. The chain carries TRBV7-9 and TRBJ1-2; D call uncertain. The CDR3 sequence is 14 residues long. V shed 2 bases and J shed 5 bases, with 12 bases lying between them. The germline gives CDR1 SEHNR, CDR2 FQNEAQ (reference sequence). The CDR3 loop reads CASSLRGSQYGYTF. The CDR3 nucleotides read TGTGCCAGCAGCTTAAGAGGGTCTCAATATGGCTACACCTTC.

J is TRBJ2-7 and V is TRBV19; 9 bases are shared with TRBD1. Germline values: CDR1 LNHDA, CDR2 SQIVND (reference sequence). Trimming removed 4 bases from V and 5 bases from J; junction bases left unmatched: 3. This CDR3 is 13 amino acids long. Here the CDR3 DNA reads TGTGCCAGTAGTAACAGGGGGCTCCACGAGCAGTACTTC. It specifies CASSNRGLHEQYF.

This rearrangement joins TRBV6-5 to TRBJ2-7; D unresolved. This CDR3 is 12 amino acids long. V shed 2 bases and J shed 6 bases, with 8 bases lying between them. Germline V lookup: CDR1 MNHEY, CDR2 SVGAGI. The CDR3 DNA is TGTGCCAGCAGTTACCGAGACTCCGAGCAGTACTTC. This codes for CASSYRDSEQYF.